The 27 T cell receptor beta chains reported below all come from one sample, sequenced in a study of blood T cell repertoires in COVID-19. Assay used: immunoSEQ multiplex PCR; TCRdb lists only in-frame clones, some missing. There are nearly 250,000 clones in the sample; around 88% occur only once, and 5% to 6% lies in the top ten. The sample was peripheral blood. The receptors come from a woman of 80 years or more with COVID-19, enrolled during active disease.

The chain has TRBV7-9 and TRBJ1-4, with TRBD1 matching 10 bases. The CDR3 has 15 residues. Germline trimming cut 5 bases from V and 5 bases from J; bases unmatched to any gene: 5. The germline CDR1 and CDR2 sequences are SEHNR and FQNEAQ (reference sequence). As DNA, the CDR3 is TGTGCCAGCAGCACACCGGGACAGGGGAATGAAAAACTGTTTTTT. Encoded protein: CASSTPGQGNEKLFF.

The CDR3 reads CASSRPPGNTEAFF. The CDR3 DNA follows: TGTGCCAGCTCCCGCCCCCCGGGGAACACTGAAGCTTTCTTT. The J gene is TRBJ1-1, the V gene TRBV18; D not resolved. V was trimmed by 6 bases and J by 1 base, leaving 12 bases between them. Germline V CDR1 and CDR2: KGHSH, LQKENI. CDR3 size: 14 residues.

The CDR3 protein is CASSSQGLGEKLFF. In DNA, the CDR3 is TGTGCCAGCAGCTCACAGGGTCTTGGGGAAAAACTGTTTTTT. The chain recombines TRBV27 with TRBJ1-4, with a weak D call TRBD1 (6 bases). CDR1 is MNHEY and CDR2 is SMNVEV in the germline V gene (reference sequence). There are 14 residues in the CDR3. V dropped 6 bases and J dropped 8 bases, with 16 bases sitting between them.

This chain links TRBV10-3 with TRBJ1-1; D may be TRBD1 (6 bases). Trimming cost V 0 bases and J 6 bases, with 11 bases left between them. This CDR3 is built from 14 residues. From germline, CDR1 is ENHRY and CDR2 SYGVKD. The CDR3 region has the DNA TGTGCCATCAGTGAGTCTCAGGGGCTCGCTGAAGCTTTCTTT. Translated, it gives CAISESQGLAEAFF.

This chain joins TRBV5-6 and TRBJ2-5; TRBD1 might be the D (5 bases). This CDR3 has 14 residues. V dropped 4 bases and J dropped 5 bases, with 15 bases sitting between them. Germline CDR1 reads SGHDT; CDR2 reads YYEEEE. In DNA form, the CDR3 reads TGTGCCAGCAGCATCAGGGAAATGTATGAGACCCAGTACTTC. This codes for CASSIREMYETQYF.

This chain links TRBV10-1 with TRBJ2-1; no firm D call. Looked up from germline, CDR1 is WNHNN and CDR2 is SYGVQD (reference sequence). This CDR3 is built from 13 residues. V was pared by 0 bases and J by 9 bases, with 9 bases between. The CDR3 protein is CASSESYLSEQFF. The CDR3 nucleotides read TGCGCCAGCAGTGAGTCGTATTTGAGTGAGCAGTTCTTC.

This clone was recorded a few times. The V call is TRBV2, the J call TRBJ1-1; D unresolved. The CDR3 spans 15 residues. Trimming took off 9 bases at V and 0 bases at J, with 17 bases between the two ends. Per germline, CDR1 SNHLY and CDR2 FYNNEI. CDR3 nucleotides: TGTGCCAGGGTAGCGATGGGCTTATTGAACACTGAAGCTTTCTTT. Its protein product is CARVAMGLLNTEAFF.

The chain couples TRBV6-4 to TRBJ1-2, with 8 positions matching TRBD1. The CDR3 contains 15 residues. Per the germline V gene, CDR1 is MRHNA and CDR2 is SNTAGT. The V segment lost 5 bases and the J segment 8 bases; nucleotides outside the gene matches: 13. For the CDR3, the DNA is TGTGCCAGCAGTTCACAGGGGGGAACTCTCGGCGGCTACACCTTC. Its translation: CASSSQGGTLGGYTF.

The chain carries TRBV19 and TRBJ2-1; no reliable D call. Germline lookup yields CDR1 LNHDA and CDR2 SQIVND (reference sequence). The CDR3 consists of 12 residues. Trimming left V 5 bases short and J 8 bases short, with 10 bases between. The chain's CDR3 is CASSSVADEQFF. CDR3 DNA sequence: TGTGCCAGTAGTTCGGTCGCGGATGAGCAGTTCTTC. Full variable domain (outside the CDR3, taken from reference TRBV19 and TRBJ2-1): DGGITQSPKYLFRKEGQNVTLSCEQNLNHDAMYWYRQDPGQGLRLIYYSQIVNDFQKGDIAEGYSVSREKKESFPLTVTSAQKNPTAFYLCASSSVADEQFFGPGTRLTVL.

The rearrangement uses TRBV30 and TRBJ1-2; TRBD1 aligns across 7 bases. The CDR3 length is 11 residues. From germline, CDR1 is GTSNPN and CDR2 SVGIG (reference sequence). The ends lost 5 bases at V and 8 bases at J; junction bases unmatched: 5. This CDR3 is CAWRQGPGYTF. CDR3 nucleotides: TGTGCCTGGCGACAGGGACCCGGCTACACCTTC.

The chain carries TRBV19 and TRBJ2-7, with a weak D call TRBD1 (5 bases). V was clipped by 3 bases and J by 1 base, with 16 bases between them. CDR3 length equals 16 residues. CDR1 and CDR2 from the germline V gene are LNHDA and SQIVND (reference sequence). CDR3 coding DNA: TGTGCCAGTAGTATTGGGTCCAAGGGGCTGTCCTACGAGCAGTACTTC. This sequence encodes CASSIGSKGLSYEQYF.

The rearrangement uses TRBV19 and TRBJ2-1, with 9 bases lining up with TRBD2. The CDR3 length is 17 residues. V trimming: 3 bases; J trimming: 5 bases; junction bases outside the gene matches: 11. The germline V gene encodes CDR1 LNHDA and CDR2 SQIVND (reference sequence). The CDR3 protein is CASSIRETGLADNEQFF. The CDR3 DNA reads as TGTGCCAGTAGTATCCGAGAAACGGGACTAGCTGACAATGAGCAGTTCTTC.

The rearrangement joins TRBV28 to TRBJ1-1; D remains ambiguous. The CDR3 has 12 residues. The germline V gene has CDR1 MDHEN and CDR2 SYDVKM. Trimming removed 3 bases at V and 5 bases at J, with 7 bases between. In nucleotides, the CDR3 is TGTGCCAGCAGTTTCCCGCGGACTGAAGCTTTCTTT. Encoded protein: CASSFPRTEAFF.

The chain has TRBV5-4 and TRBJ2-3, with 10 bases fitting TRBD2. CDR3 length: 17 residues. CDR1 SGHNT and CDR2 YYREEE come from the germline V gene (reference sequence). The V and J ends lost 0 bases and 2 bases, in that order; junction bases with no gene match: 6. CDR3 bases: TGTGCCAGCAGCTTGGAGTTAGCGGGGGGTCCCACAGATACGCAGTATTTT. Its translation is CASSLELAGGPTDTQYF.

This clone was seen just once. The genes are TRBV2 and TRBJ2-2; 8 bases are shared with TRBD2. V trimming: 7 bases; J trimming: 7 bases; junction bases outside the gene matches: 8. Per the germline V gene, CDR1 is SNHLY and CDR2 is FYNNEI. The CDR3 is 14 amino acids. The CDR3 sequence: CASNPGLAHGELFF. CDR3 coding DNA: TGTGCCAGCAACCCCGGACTAGCTCACGGGGAGCTGTTTTTT.

For this clone: The sample carries other DNA sequences with the same CDR3. The chain joins TRBV7-9 to TRBJ2-7; D is possibly TRBD1 (6 bases). Germline V gene sequence: CDR1 SEHNR, CDR2 FQNEAQ (reference sequence). Trimming removed 5 bases from V and 2 bases from J, with 10 bases in between. The CDR3 totals 13 residues. The CDR3 DNA is TGTGCCAGCAGCCCTCAGGGGACCTACGAGCAGTACTTC. Amino acid sequence: CASSPQGTYEQYF. The full variable domain, its missing parts supplied by reference TRBV7-9 and TRBJ2-7, is DTGVSQNPRHKITKRGQNVTFRCDPISEHNRLYWYRQTLGQGPEFLTYFQNEAQLEKSRLLSDRFSAERPKGSFSTLEIQRTEQGDSAMYLCASSPQGTYEQYFGPGTRLTVT.

The genes are TRBV29-1 and TRBJ1-1, with D possibly being TRBD1 (5 bases). The CDR3 runs 14 residues. In germline, CDR1 is SQVTM, CDR2 ANQGSEA. The V end lost 1 base, the J end lost 9 bases, and 18 bases lay between the germline ends. The CDR3 coding sequence is TGCAGCGTTGAAGGGGGAAGACAGTCCGTTCAAGCTTTCTTT. Protein sequence: CSVEGGRQSVQAFF.

V gene TRBV30 combines with J gene TRBJ2-5, with D hard to call. Trimming took 0 bases from V and 3 from J, leaving 8 bases between them. This CDR3 is 13 amino acids long. Looked up from germline, CDR1 is GTSNPN and CDR2 is SVGIG (reference sequence). CDR3 loop: CAWSVSDKETQYF. CDR3 DNA sequence: TGTGCCTGGAGTGTGAGTGACAAAGAGACCCAGTACTTC.

In its sample, this clone was seen a few times. The chain links TRBV2 to TRBJ2-5; D remains ambiguous. V lost 0 bases to trimming and J lost 2 bases, with 10 bases between them. CDR3 size: 15 residues. Germline V lookup: CDR1 SNHLY, CDR2 FYNNEI. The CDR3 loop is CASSEARHLQETQYF. The CDR3 region has the DNA TGTGCCAGCAGTGAAGCGCGACACCTACAAGAGACCCAGTACTTC.

This clone has a handful of counts. This chain connects TRBV6-2 or TRBV6-3 to TRBJ2-5; TRBD2 agrees at 9 bases. This CDR3 spans 15 amino acids. Trimming took 2 bases from V and 2 from J; bases not matched to a gene: 3. Looked up from germline, CDR1 is MNHEY and CDR2 is SVGEGT. The CDR3 is CASSYRAGGQETQYF. The CDR3 nucleotides read TGTGCCAGCAGTTACAGAGCGGGGGGACAAGAGACCCAGTACTTC.

This chain links TRBV7-9 with TRBJ1-1; D might be TRBD1 (6 bases). The germline V gene encodes CDR1 SEHNR and CDR2 FQNEAQ (reference sequence). This CDR3 contains 19 residues. V was shortened by 1 base and J by 4 bases, with 25 bases between the two germline ends. DNA for the CDR3: TGTGCCAGCAGCTTAGAAGAGGGAATAACAGGGTGGGAGCGCACTGAAGCTTTCTTT. Translated, it gives CASSLEEGITGWERTEAFF.

This clone was detected only a few times. The chain recombines TRBV29-1 with TRBJ2-3, with no clear D. This CDR3 has 12 amino acids. The germline gives CDR1 SQVTM, CDR2 ANQGSEA. The V end lost 7 bases, the J end lost 3 bases, and 11 bases lay between the germline ends. DNA of the CDR3: TGCAGCGCAAATTCGGGTACAGATACGCAGTATTTT. Encoded protein: CSANSGTDTQYF.

The chain is built from TRBV5-4 and TRBJ2-3; tentatively, D is TRBD2 (6 bases). CDR3 length: 15 amino acids. The V and J ends lost 1 base and 2 bases respectively, with 11 bases between them. Germline V gene sequence: CDR1 SGHNT, CDR2 YYREEE (reference sequence). The DNA of the CDR3 is TGTGCCAGCAGCTTGCCTAGCGAATACACAGATACGCAGTATTTT. Its translation is CASSLPSEYTDTQYF. The full variable domain, completed using reference TRBV5-4 and TRBJ2-3, is ETGVTQSPTHLIKTRGQQVTLRCSSQSGHNTVSWYQQALGQGPQFIFQYYREEENGRGNFPPRFSGLQFPNYSSELNVNALELDDSALYLCASSLPSEYTDTQYFGPGTRLTVL.

The V call is TRBV9, the J call TRBJ1-4; 8 positions agree with TRBD1. Unmatched junction bases numbered 4, after V lost 5 bases and J lost 4 bases. Germline V gives CDR1 SGDLS, CDR2 YYNGEE. The CDR3 has 14 amino acids. CDR3 coding DNA: TGTGCCAGCAGTCGGACAGGGAGTAATGAAAAACTGTTTTTT. Amino acid sequence: CASSRTGSNEKLFF.

The chain has TRBV5-1 and TRBJ1-1; a possible D gene is TRBD1 (5 bases). The CDR3 covers 13 residues. The V end was cut by 5 bases, the J end by 3 bases, with 11 bases between. Germline V gene data show CDR1 as SGHRS and CDR2 as YFSETQ. The CDR3 DNA reads TGCGCCAGCAGATATGGAGGGGACACTGAAGCTTTCTTT. Protein sequence: CASRYGGDTEAFF.

This chain uses TRBV18 with TRBJ1-2; 8 nucleotides line up with TRBD1. Germline assignment: CDR1 KGHSH and CDR2 LQKENI. Germline trimming cut 1 base from V and 4 bases from J; bases unmatched to any gene: 5. This CDR3 is 15 amino acids long. Here the CDR3 DNA reads TGTGCCAGCTCACCACGGGGACAGGAGGTCTATGGCTACACCTTC. Amino acid sequence: CASSPRGQEVYGYTF.

This chain links TRBV3-1 (or the pseudogene TRBV3-2) with TRBJ2-1; 8 bases are a match to TRBD2. There are 15 residues in the CDR3. The germline CDR1 and CDR2 sequences are LGHDT and YNNKEL (reference sequence). The V gene end was trimmed by 2 bases and the J gene end by 7 bases; junction bases not matched to a gene: 7. The CDR3 sequence is CASSQQPQRGNEQFF. CDR3 in DNA: TGTGCCAGCAGCCAACAACCCCAGCGGGGGAATGAGCAGTTCTTC.